The rows below give T cell receptor beta chains drawn from one sample of a study of neurological immune-mediated disorders. MiXCR, applied by TCRdb to the 5' RACE reads, yields one record per CDR3 protein. The sample gives 80,000 to 85,000 distinct CDR3 sequences, just over 2.5% of which show up once; about 1% is in the top ten. Sequenced: PBMCs. Source of these receptors: a woman in her twenties or thirties with multiple sclerosis. CDR3s include the opening cysteine and the closing phenylalanine or tryptophan. The D gene is left open where the match is weak. Clone sizes are given selectively: once, few, many, or a class where the clone is expanded.

CDR3 DNA: TGTGCCAGCGGGGGCGGGAGTGCACACCAAGAGACCCAGTACTTC
CDR3 protein: CASGGGSAHQETQYF
D gene: .
clone size: many
J gene: TRBJ2-5
V gene: TRBV9

CDR3 DNA: TGTGCCAGCAGCTTAACTCACAATGAGCAGTTCTTC
CDR3 protein: CASSLTHNEQFF
D gene: .
clone size: .
J gene: TRBJ2-1
V gene: TRBV7-2

CDR3 DNA: TGCAGTGCTTCCTCCGGGACAGGGGGCGATCAGCCCCAGCATTTT
CDR3 protein: CSASSGTGGDQPQHF
D gene: TRBD1
clone size: many
J gene: TRBJ1-5
V gene: TRBV20-1

CDR3 DNA: TGTGCCAGCAGCTTGACGGGCGGGCCGGGCTACACCTTC
CDR3 protein: CASSLTGGPGYTF
D gene: .
clone size: many
J gene: TRBJ1-2
V gene: TRBV7-2

CDR3 DNA: TGCGCCAGCAGCCCACCCCGGACAGGCCCCCTCACAGATACGCAGTATTTT
CDR3 protein: CASSPPRTGPLTDTQYF
D gene: TRBD1
clone size: many
J gene: TRBJ2-3
V gene: TRBV5-1

CDR3 DNA: TGCAGTGCTCGGGACTCGCAGGATCACGGGCAGTACTTC
CDR3 protein: CSARDSQDHGQYF
D gene: .
clone size: many
J gene: TRBJ2-7
V gene: TRBV20-1

CDR3 DNA: TGTGCCAGCAGTTTAGCGGGAGAAGGAGATGAGCAGTTCTTC
CDR3 protein: CASSLAGEGDEQFF
D gene: TRBD2
clone size: many
J gene: TRBJ2-1
V gene: TRBV28

CDR3 DNA: TGTGCCAGCAGCTTAGAAGCAGCCGTGAACACTGAAGCTTTCTTT
CDR3 protein: CASSLEAAVNTEAFF
D gene: .
clone size: many
J gene: TRBJ1-1
V gene: TRBV7-8

CDR3 DNA: TGTGCCACCGGCCCGGGGCCGTACAATGAGCAGTTCTTC
CDR3 protein: CATGPGPYNEQFF
D gene: .
clone size: many
J gene: TRBJ2-1
V gene: TRBV24-1

CDR3 DNA: TGCAGTGCCCCCGTCTTCGGGAACACTGAAGCTTTCTTT
CDR3 protein: CSAPVFGNTEAFF
D gene: .
clone size: many
J gene: TRBJ1-1
V gene: TRBV20-1

CDR3 DNA: TGTGCCAGCAGCGGAATAGAAGAGACCCAGTACTTC
CDR3 protein: CASSGIEETQYF
D gene: .
clone size: many
J gene: TRBJ2-5
V gene: TRBV7-6

CDR3 DNA: TGTGCCAGCAGAGGTCCTCGGGGTTTCGAGCAGTACTTC
CDR3 protein: CASRGPRGFEQYF
D gene: .
clone size: many
J gene: TRBJ2-7
V gene: TRBV6-2/TRBV6-3

CDR3 DNA: TGTGCCAGCAGCTTAGAAGGCAGCAATCAGCCCCAGCATTTT
CDR3 protein: CASSLEGSNQPQHF
D gene: .
clone size: many
J gene: TRBJ1-5
V gene: TRBV7-2

CDR3 DNA: TGTGCCAGCAGCTCCTTTACTGGGGTCGGGGAGCTGTTTTTT
CDR3 protein: CASSSFTGVGELFF
D gene: .
clone size: many
J gene: TRBJ2-2
V gene: TRBV11-2

CDR3 DNA: TGCAGTGCTAGGCTTAGAAGCATACGCACAGATACGCAGTATTTT
CDR3 protein: CSARLRSIRTDTQYF
D gene: .
clone size: many
J gene: TRBJ2-3
V gene: TRBV20-1